Listed below are T cell receptor beta chains from one sample, sequenced in a study of CD8 T cells in ankylosing spondylitis. In TCRdb, the 5' RACE reads were re-called with MiXCR into one record per CDR3 protein. The sample holds 250,000 or so distinct CDR3 sequences; 20% to 30% are singletons and the top ten take more than 0.6%. The sample consisted of blood, either unsorted or a sorted T cell fraction (not recorded which). All receptors derive from a male donor with ankylosing spondylitis or in good health (not recorded which). CDR3s include the opening cysteine and the closing phenylalanine or tryptophan. The D gene is left open where the match is weak. A clone size is listed for some rows: how often the clone was seen (once, few, many), or a class if it is expanded.

TGCAGCGGCGGGGGAGGGGATGGATTCGGGGAGACCCAGTACTTC	CSGGGGDGFGETQYF	TRBV29-1	TRBD2	few	TRBJ2-5
TGTGCCAGCAGCCGAGGGGCCTACGAGCAGTACTTC	CASSRGAYEQYF	TRBV5-6	.	many	TRBJ2-7
TGTGCCAGCCAGTTCTCCCGGGGGGGCGGATCTTCCTATGGCTACACCTTC	CASQFSRGGGSSYGYTF	TRBV12-3/TRBV12-4	.	many	TRBJ1-2
TGCGCCAGCAGCCGAAGCGGGGGGGCCGGCACAGATACGCAGTATTTT	CASSRSGGAGTDTQYF	TRBV5-1	TRBD2	few	TRBJ2-3
TGCAGCGTTGGTCCGCGACCCCGCTTGGAGACCCAGTACTTC	CSVGPRPRLETQYF	TRBV29-1	.	few	TRBJ2-5
TGTGCCACCTCAGGAGGGGAAGGACTAAGGGAGACCCAGTACTTC	CATSGGEGLRETQYF	TRBV24-1	.	.	TRBJ2-5
TGCAGTGCTAGACGGGACAGGGCCCCGGCCTTC	CSARRDRAPAF	TRBV20-1	TRBD1	.	TRBJ2-7
TGTGCCACCCTTAGACTAGCGGGCTCCTACGAGCAGTACTTC	CATLRLAGSYEQYF	TRBV28	TRBD2	many	TRBJ2-7
TGTGCCACCAGTGACTCCGCCCGGATCCAGCCCCAGCATTTT	CATSDSARIQPQHF	TRBV24-1	.	many	TRBJ1-5
TGTGCCAGCAGTTCTGGGATGAACAATGAGCAGTTCTTC	CASSSGMNNEQFF	TRBV7-3	.	.	TRBJ2-1
TGCAGTGCTGTCAACAGGGCTGGCGACTATGGCTACACCTTC	CSAVNRAGDYGYTF	TRBV20-1	.	many	TRBJ1-2
TGTGCCAGCAAAACCGGGATATCACACTCTGGGGCCAACGTCCTGACTTTC	CASKTGISHSGANVLTF	TRBV12-3/TRBV12-4	.	.	TRBJ2-6
TGCAGCGTTCTGGGCAGAAACACCATATATTTT	CSVLGRNTIYF	TRBV29-1	.	.	TRBJ1-3
TGTGCCAGCAGACTTAGCGGGACCAGGCAAGAGACCCAGTACTTC	CASRLSGTRQETQYF	TRBV12-3/TRBV12-4	TRBD2	.	TRBJ2-5
TGTGCCATCCGCAAGGACAGCCAAGAGACCCAGTACTTC	CAIRKDSQETQYF	TRBV10-3	.	few	TRBJ2-5
TGCAGTGCTAGGGTAGGACCTTACGAGCAGTACTTC	CSARVGPYEQYF	TRBV20-1	.	.	TRBJ2-7
TGCAGTGCTCCCGGCACGGGGCAATTCCAAGAGACCCAGTACTTC	CSAPGTGQFQETQYF	TRBV20-1	.	.	TRBJ2-5
TGTGCCAGCCGACACCCGTACCAAGAGACCCAGTACTTC	CASRHPYQETQYF	TRBV25-1	.	.	TRBJ2-5
TGTGCCATCAACGCGGACGGGAACGAGCAGTACTTC	CAINADGNEQYF	TRBV10-3	.	few	TRBJ2-7
TGCAGTGCTAGAGATCTGGGGTTTGGGGACAGCTCCTACGAGCAGTACTTC	CSARDLGFGDSSYEQYF	TRBV20-1	TRBD1	many	TRBJ2-7
TGTGCCAGCAGTCGACAGGGGGGTGGCAATGAGCAGTTCTTC	CASSRQGGGNEQFF	TRBV6-1	TRBD1	.	TRBJ2-1
TGTGCCAGCAGTAGGGGACTAGCGGCCCCCAATGAGCAGTTCTTC	CASSRGLAAPNEQFF	TRBV6-1	TRBD2	.	TRBJ2-1
TGCAGTGCGAGACACCGCACAGATACGCAGTATTTT	CSARHRTDTQYF	TRBV20-1	.	.	TRBJ2-3
TGCAGTGCTAAGACAGCCTCCTATGGCTACACCTTC	CSAKTASYGYTF	TRBV20-1	.	few	TRBJ1-2
TGCAGTGCCCAAGACTCCAGGAGCCTAGAGTCGGGCTACACCTTC	CSAQDSRSLESGYTF	TRBV20-1	.	many	TRBJ1-2
TGTGCCAGCAGTGTCGGGACTAGCACAGATACGCAGTATTTT	CASSVGTSTDTQYF	TRBV25-1	.	.	TRBJ2-3
TGTGCCAGCAGTGCCACGGACCCCCTCTACAATGAGCAGTTCTTC	CASSATDPLYNEQFF	TRBV9	.	.	TRBJ2-1